This T cell receptor beta chain was documented in a study of T cells and copy number aberrations in small-cell lung cancer. The CDR3 has 15 amino acids. CDR1 and CDR2 (germline): LNHDA, SQIVND (reference sequence). Trimming at V came to 6 bases and at J to 5 bases, leaving 6 bases not matched to a gene. Limited-stage small-cell lung cancer patients underwent surgery between the late 2000s and the early 2020s. No donor received chemotherapy or radiotherapy before surgery, nor immunotherapy before or after it. Every patient either smoked or had heavy second-hand smoke exposure. This clone was recorded only once. Assay: immunoSEQ multiplex PCR; the TCRdb copy retains only in-frame clones and omits some. The sample holds some 10,000 clones, 75% to 80% seen once.

The V gene is TRBV19, the J gene TRBJ2-2, with 10 bases matching TRBD1. This TCR was recovered from a man in his sixties with small cell lung cancer. Material for sequencing was normal tissue next to the tumor. DNA of the CDR3: TGTGCCAGTAGACGACAGGGGGCGGGAACCGGGGAGCTGTTTTTT. It yields the protein CASRRQGAGTGELFF.